Following are 2 T cell receptor beta chains from one sample sequenced in a study of CD8+ T cells in alopecia areata. The treatment denotes: oral pan-JAK inhibitor, 5-10 mg twice daily. It was cDNA, reverse transcribed from extracted RNA, that served as the sequencing template. Sequenced by immunoSEQ multiplex PCR; TCRdb stores in-frame clones only, minus some. Among 150,000 to 200,000 clones listed, 60% were seen once. The input for sequencing was CD4+ T cells sorted from blood, taken at week 24, from a patient treated with tofacitinib. These receptors were collected from a human donor with alopecia areata.

The CDR3 loop reads CASSFTGDTEAFF. DNA of the CDR3: TGTGCCAGCAGCTTTACAGGGGACACTGAAGCTTTCTTT. The rearrangement links TRBV7-6 to TRBJ1-1, with TRBD1 matching 7 bases. V gave up 3 bases and J gave up 3 bases; unmatched junction bases: 1. Germline V gene lookup returns CDR1 SGHVS and CDR2 FNYEAQ. The length of the CDR3 is 13 residues. The full variable domain, its missing parts supplied by reference TRBV7-6 and TRBJ1-1, is GAGVSQSPRYKVTKRGQDVALRCDPISGHVSLYWYRQALGQGPEFLTYFNYEAQQDKSGLPNDRFSAERPEGSISTLTIQRTEQRDSAMYRCASSFTGDTEAFFGQGTRLTVV.

This chain links TRBV9 with TRBJ2-3; unclear D gene. CDR3 length: 15 residues. Germline V CDR1 and CDR2: SGDLS, YYNGEE. Trimming cost V 2 bases and J 2 bases, with 12 bases left between them. The CDR3 loop is CASSVDRAFTDTQYF. For the CDR3, the DNA is TGTGCCAGCAGCGTCGATCGGGCCTTCACAGATACGCAGTATTTT.